This is a list of T cell receptor beta chains from one sample in a study of blood T cell repertoires in COVID-19. Profiled with immunoSEQ multiplex PCR; TCRdb holds only in-frame clones, not every one. The sample holds approximately 170,000 clones, 80% to 90% seen once. The source material was peripheral blood. These receptors all come from a man between 45 and 60 years old with active or convalescent COVID-19. Both conserved end residues are part of each CDR3. D genes are given only for firm matches. Part of the rows lack a size; the others show once, few, many or a class for expanded clones.

V,D,size,J,DNA,CDR3
TRBV28,TRBD1,.,TRBJ1-2,TGTGCCAGCAGTAAACAGGGGGCCGGCTACACCTTC,CASSKQGAGYTF
TRBV6-5,.,.,TRBJ1-2,TGTGCCAGCAGTCAAACGAGGTGGAATGGCTACACCTTC,CASSQTRWNGYTF
TRBV18,.,.,TRBJ1-1,TGTGCCAGCTCACCCCCGACAGGTTCCACTGAAGCTTTCTTT,CASSPPTGSTEAFF
TRBV7-6,TRBD2,.,TRBJ2-3,TGTGCCAGCAGCTTAGGCGGGGGGGCCTCAGATACGCAGTATTTT,CASSLGGGASDTQYF
TRBV19,TRBD1,.,TRBJ1-3,TGTGCCACGACAGGGTTTAACTCTGGAAACACCATATATTTT,CATTGFNSGNTIYF
TRBV29-1,TRBD1,.,TRBJ1-2,TGCAGCGCCACCACCGGACAGGTGGGCTATGGCTACACCTTC,CSATTGQVGYGYTF
TRBV20-1,TRBD2,.,TRBJ2-7,TGCAGTGCTAGTGGCGGGAGGGCCTACGACGAGCAGTACTTC,CSASGGRAYDEQYF
TRBV2,.,.,TRBJ1-1,TGTGCCAGCAGTGAATATACTTCTGAAGCTTTCTTT,CASSEYTSEAFF
TRBV5-1,.,.,TRBJ2-7,TGCGCCAGCAGCTCGAGCAATTCCTACGAGCAGTACTTC,CASSSSNSYEQYF
TRBV7-2,.,.,TRBJ1-3,TGTGCCAGCAGCTCCCATCTAGCTCGCGGAGGCACCATATATTTT,CASSSHLARGGTIYF
TRBV6-5,TRBD1,.,TRBJ1-3,TGTGCCAGCATTAGGACAGGGGGCTCTGGAAACACCATATATTTT,CASIRTGGSGNTIYF
TRBV30,.,.,TRBJ1-6,TGTGCCTGGATCAATAGGGGTAGTAATAGTTCACCCCTCCACTTT,CAWINRGSNSSPLHF
TRBV6-2/TRBV6-3,.,.,TRBJ2-2,TGTGCCAGCAGTTACCTAGGGGAGCTGTTTTTT,CASSYLGELFF
TRBV19,.,.,TRBJ2-2,TGTGCCAGTAGTATGGAGGGGTCCTTCACCGGGGAGCTGTTTTTT,CASSMEGSFTGELFF
TRBV28,TRBD2,.,TRBJ2-7,TGTGCCAGCAGTTATCCGGGGGGGCCCGGCGGGGGAGAGCAGTACTTC,CASSYPGGPGGGEQYF
TRBV30,.,.,TRBJ2-4,TGTGCCTGGAGGGGTACAGGGTGGGCCAAAAACATTCAGTACTTC,CAWRGTGWAKNIQYF
TRBV3-1/TRBV3-2,.,.,TRBJ1-1,TGTGCCAGCAGCTACGATGGGGCTGCCACTGAAGCTTTCTTT,CASSYDGAATEAFF
TRBV7-9,.,.,TRBJ1-6,TGTGCCAGCACCAAGGACAGTATTGCACCCCTCCACTTT,CASTKDSIAPLHF
TRBV10-3,.,.,TRBJ1-1,TGTGCCATCACCGGGGGGGGTGAGAGAAGGAACACTGAAGCTTTCTTT,CAITGGGERRNTEAFF
TRBV18,TRBD1,.,TRBJ1-1,TGTGCCAGCTCACCACCACAGGGGAGAACTGAAGCTTTCTTT,CASSPPQGRTEAFF
TRBV15,.,.,TRBJ1-1,TGTGCCACCAGCAGAGACAAAGGGGCCTCGAACACTGAAGCTTTCTTT,CATSRDKGASNTEAFF
TRBV4-2,.,.,TRBJ2-7,TGTGCCAGCAGCCAAGCGAGGATAAGTTCCTACGAGCAGTACTTC,CASSQARISSYEQYF
TRBV6-5,TRBD1,once,TRBJ2-3,TGTGCCAGCAGTTACCAGGGGGACACAGATACGCAGTATTTT,CASSYQGDTDTQYF
TRBV7-2,TRBD2,.,TRBJ2-7,TGTGCCAGCAGCTTTGTGGGGGGGTCCTACGAGCAGTACTTC,CASSFVGGSYEQYF
TRBV10-3,.,few,TRBJ1-3,TGTGCCATCAGTGATCCGGGGAGAACGGGAAACACCATATATTTT,CAISDPGRTGNTIYF
TRBV7-6,.,.,TRBJ2-6,TGTGCCAGCAGCCCCCTGGATAGAGGGTCTTGGGCCAACGTCCTGACTTTC,CASSPLDRGSWANVLTF
TRBV7-2,.,.,TRBJ1-5,TGTGCCAGCAGCAAAGAACAGGGAAGGGGCAATCAGCCCCAGCATTTT,CASSKEQGRGNQPQHF
TRBV28,.,few,TRBJ1-3,TGTGCCAGCAGTTTACTCTCTGGAAACACCATATATTTT,CASSLLSGNTIYF
TRBV5-1,TRBD2,.,TRBJ2-1,TGCGCCAGCAGCCCGGGGCTAGCGGGAGGCTACAATGAGCAGTTCTTC,CASSPGLAGGYNEQFF
TRBV30,TRBD1,.,TRBJ1-4,TGTGCCTGGAAAAAGACAGGGACTAATGAAAAACTGTTTTTT,CAWKKTGTNEKLFF
TRBV10-3,TRBD1,.,TRBJ1-1,TGTGCCATCAGAAGGACAGGGGCGGACACTGAAGCTTTCTTT,CAIRRTGADTEAFF
TRBV7-3,TRBD1,.,TRBJ2-3,TGTGCCAGCAGCCCGGCCGGGACAGGATATGCTAGCACAGATACGCAGTATTTT,CASSPAGTGYASTDTQYF
TRBV12-3/TRBV12-4,.,.,TRBJ1-3,TGTGCCAGCAAGGGGGACGGAAACACCATATATTTT,CASKGDGNTIYF
TRBV28,TRBD2,.,TRBJ2-5,TGTGCCAGCAGTGTAGCGGGGGAGCTCCAAGAGACCCAGTACTTC,CASSVAGELQETQYF
TRBV28,.,.,TRBJ2-7,TGTGCCAGCAGGAAGGGGGGGGGCGACTCCTACGAGCAGTACTTC,CASRKGGGDSYEQYF
TRBV7-9,TRBD1,.,TRBJ1-1,TGTGCCAGCAGCTCGGAAAAACAGGGGGCAGCTTTCTTT,CASSSEKQGAAFF
TRBV5-1,TRBD2,once,TRBJ2-2,TGCGCCAGCAGCGTGTTAGCGGGAGGTACCGGGGAGCTGTTTTTT,CASSVLAGGTGELFF
TRBV25-1,TRBD2,.,TRBJ2-1,TGTGCCAGCAGTGGGACTAGCTTCAATGAGCAGTTCTTC,CASSGTSFNEQFF
TRBV10-3,.,.,TRBJ1-1,TGTGCCATCAGTGATGAGGGGAACACTGAAGCTTTCTTT,CAISDEGNTEAFF
TRBV4-3,.,.,TRBJ1-5,TGCGCCAGCAGCCAAGAATTTCACGCAGGGGCTTTTTATAGCAATCAGCCCCAGCATTTT,CASSQEFHAGAFYSNQPQHF
TRBV12-1,.,.,TRBJ1-1,TGTGCCAGCAGCTCCCCGACAGGGGCGAGGACTGAAGCTTTCTTT,CASSSPTGARTEAFF
TRBV9,.,.,TRBJ1-1,TGTGCCAGCAGCGACAGGACCGACACTGAAGCTTTCTTT,CASSDRTDTEAFF
TRBV7-9,TRBD1,.,TRBJ1-1,TGTGCCAGCAGCCGACAGGGCAAGATGAACACTGAAGCTTTCTTT,CASSRQGKMNTEAFF
TRBV15,TRBD1,.,TRBJ1-1,TGTGCCACCAGCAGACCCCGACAGGGGAACACTGAAGCTTTCTTT,CATSRPRQGNTEAFF
TRBV6-2/TRBV6-3,TRBD2,.,TRBJ2-7,TGTGCCAGCAGTGAGACGGGGGGGATAGATGAGCAGTACTTC,CASSETGGIDEQYF
TRBV25-1,TRBD1,.,TRBJ1-2,TGTGCCAGCAGTGAACCCTCACGGGACAGGGGGCTCGGCTACACCTTC,CASSEPSRDRGLGYTF
TRBV6-1,.,few,TRBJ1-5,TGTGCCAGCAGTGAACGGACAAGATACCAGCCCCAGCATTTT,CASSERTRYQPQHF
TRBV10-2,.,once,TRBJ1-1,TGCGCCAGCAGTGAGATCAGGGGAAGAACTGAAGCTTTCTTT,CASSEIRGRTEAFF
TRBV5-4,TRBD1,few,TRBJ2-7,TGTGCCAGCAGCTTGGGGGACAGAGCCTACGAGCAGTACTTC,CASSLGDRAYEQYF
TRBV19,TRBD2,.,TRBJ2-2,TGTGCCAGTAGTATAGAGGGCGGGAGTAGCACCGGGGAGCTGTTTTTT,CASSIEGGSSTGELFF
TRBV30,.,.,TRBJ1-1,TGTGCCTGGAGTGCGGGGAACACTGAAGCTTTCTTT,CAWSAGNTEAFF
TRBV7-2,TRBD2,.,TRBJ2-7,TGTGCCAGCAGCTTGAGTAGCGGGAGTTCCCACGAGCAGTACTTC,CASSLSSGSSHEQYF
TRBV25-1,TRBD1,.,TRBJ1-5,TGTGCCAGCAGTAAATCGGGGGACAGGGGGAAGCCCCAGCATTTT,CASSKSGDRGKPQHF
TRBV24-1,TRBD1,many,TRBJ2-2,TGTGCCACCAGTGGGGCAGGGGGCGCCGGCGGGGAGCTGTTTTTT,CATSGAGGAGGELFF
TRBV29-1,.,.,TRBJ2-6,TGCAGCGTCGTAGAGCACAGCTCTGGGGCCAACGTCCTGACTTTC,CSVVEHSSGANVLTF
TRBV7-2,TRBD2,.,TRBJ2-1,TGTGCCAGCAGCTTATTCGGACTAGCGGAAAATGAGCAGTTCTTC,CASSLFGLAENEQFF
TRBV5-1,.,.,TRBJ1-5,TGCGCCAGCAGCTTGGGGCAAAATCAGCCCCAGCATTTT,CASSLGQNQPQHF